The clone carrying this T cell receptor (beta chain) was counted between two and nine times. Time point specified: patch test 3, about 24 weeks after DPC sensitization. Documented treatment: therapeutic diphenylcyclopropenone sensitization with weekly scalp DPC. TCRdb passed the RACE reads through MiXCR, listing each CDR3 protein once. The sample includes over 150,000 distinct CDR3 sequences, roughly a quarter of them seen just once. The data stem from a study of human T cells and chemical hapten exposure. Germline loops: CDR1 SQVTM, CDR2 ANQGSEA. This CDR3 has 15 residues. With V trimmed by 5 bases and J by 4 bases, 9 bases remained unmatched.

The source is a woman between 18 and 30 years old with alopecia areata. Some clones in this sample may be carry-over from other donors' samples. This chain uses TRBV29-1 with TRBJ2-3, with TRBD2 matching over 10 bases. Sequenced here: whole blood, sampled in connection with sensitization to the hapten diphenylcyclopropenone (DPC). The CDR3 DNA sequence: TGCAGCGTTTCTGGAGCGGGAGGGCCGGCAGATACGCAGTATTTT. Its protein product is CSVSGAGGPADTQYF.